There are a few counts of the clone carrying this T cell receptor (beta chain). The data belong to a study of OX40 agonist ivuxolimab in advanced cancers. On the study more broadly: Eligibility admitted prior anti-PD-1, anti-PD-L1 or anti-CTLA-4 therapy; roughly 39% had some.

This table comes from immunoSEQ multiplex PCR, and its TCRdb copy is limited to in-frame clones, with some not included. The sample includes around 48,000 clones, approximately 85% seen only once; the top ten take roughly a tenth. The V and J ends lost 9 bases and 1 base, in that order; junction bases with no gene match: 11. The CDR3 totals 16 residues. The germline CDR1 and CDR2 sequences are MNHNY and SVGAGI (reference sequence). The sequencing used CD4+ or CD8+ T cells sorted from blood, collected in a trial of the OX40 agonist ivuxolimab. This chain uses TRBV6-6 with TRBJ2-1, with 8 nucleotides matching TRBD1. This receptor was taken from an adult with an advanced solid tumor such as melanoma, head and neck, liver or kidney cancer. The CDR3 DNA is TGTGCCAGTGAATCGGGACAGGTTGTATCCTACAATGAGCAGTTCTTC. It encodes CASESGQVVSYNEQFF.